This is a list of T cell receptor beta chains from one sample in a study of PD-1 blockade in mismatch repair-deficient tumors. TCRdb keeps only in-frame clones here, not all; method: immunoSEQ multiplex PCR. The sample contains under 50,000 clones, approximately 83% of which appear only once. This specimen was PBMCs, taken 38 to 40 weeks after starting pembrolizumab. These receptors were collected from an adult with mismatch repair-deficient cancer. The CDR3 runs from the conserved cysteine through the conserved F or W. A D gene is named only where the DNA matches it firmly. Some rows mark clone size as missing; the rest say once, few, many or name a class of expanded clone.

V: TRBV7-6; J: TRBJ2-7; size: NA; D: TRBD1; CDR3: CASSLEDRPKYEQYF; DNA: TGTGCCAGCAGCCTAGAGGACAGGCCTAAATACGAGCAGTACTTC
V: TRBV5-8; J: TRBJ2-7; size: few; D: TRBD1; CDR3: CASSSWTGIYEQYF; DNA: TGTGCCAGCAGCTCTTGGACAGGAATCTACGAGCAGTACTTC
V: TRBV4-1; J: TRBJ1-1; size: NA; D: NA; CDR3: CASSQSGGSGRTEAFF; DNA: TGCGCCAGCAGCCAATCGGGGGGATCAGGGAGGACTGAAGCTTTCTTT
V: TRBV28; J: TRBJ2-5; size: NA; D: TRBD1; CDR3: CASSAPPWTGLETQYF; DNA: TGTGCCAGCAGTGCCCCCCCTTGGACAGGTCTCGAGACCCAGTACTTC
V: TRBV28; J: TRBJ2-7; size: NA; D: TRBD1; CDR3: CASSQAGQGYYEQYF; DNA: TGTGCCAGCAGTCAGGCGGGACAGGGTTACTACGAGCAGTACTTC
V: TRBV9; J: TRBJ2-2; size: NA; D: NA; CDR3: CASSVGSGVYVSRLNTGELFF; DNA: TGTGCCAGCAGCGTAGGATCGGGAGTATACGTGTCCCGTCTGAACACCGGGGAGCTGTTTTTT
V: TRBV29-1; J: TRBJ2-5; size: NA; D: NA; CDR3: CSVEVWGQLQETQYF; DNA: TGCAGCGTTGAAGTCTGGGGGCAGCTTCAAGAGACCCAGTACTTC
V: TRBV5-1; J: TRBJ1-2; size: NA; D: TRBD1; CDR3: CASSLTTGNYGYTF; DNA: TGCGCCAGCAGCCTAACGACAGGGAACTATGGCTACACCTTC
V: TRBV5-1; J: TRBJ1-2; size: NA; D: TRBD1; CDR3: CASSLEGQGAGGYTF; DNA: TGCGCCAGCAGCTTGGAAGGACAGGGGGCGGGTGGCTACACCTTC
V: TRBV28; J: TRBJ1-3; size: NA; D: NA; CDR3: CASSLTGSGNTIYF; DNA: TGTGCCAGCAGCCTGACAGGTTCTGGAAACACCATATATTTT
V: TRBV10-3; J: TRBJ2-5; size: NA; D: NA; CDR3: CAIGGITQETQYF; DNA: TGTGCCATCGGCGGAATTACCCAAGAGACCCAGTACTTC